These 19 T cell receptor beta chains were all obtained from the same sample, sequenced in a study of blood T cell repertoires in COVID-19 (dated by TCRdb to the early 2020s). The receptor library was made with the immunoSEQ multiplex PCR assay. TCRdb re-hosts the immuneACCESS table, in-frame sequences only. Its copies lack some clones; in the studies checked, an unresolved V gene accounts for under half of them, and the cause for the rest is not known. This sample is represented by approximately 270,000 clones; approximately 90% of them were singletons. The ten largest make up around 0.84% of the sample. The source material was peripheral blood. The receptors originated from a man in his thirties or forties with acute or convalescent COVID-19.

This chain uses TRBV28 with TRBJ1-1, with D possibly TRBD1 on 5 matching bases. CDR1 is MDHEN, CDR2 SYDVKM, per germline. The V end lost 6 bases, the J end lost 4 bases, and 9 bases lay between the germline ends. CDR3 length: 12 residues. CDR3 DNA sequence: TGTGCCAGCAGGGAGCAGGGCACTGAAGCTTTCTTT. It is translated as CASREQGTEAFF.

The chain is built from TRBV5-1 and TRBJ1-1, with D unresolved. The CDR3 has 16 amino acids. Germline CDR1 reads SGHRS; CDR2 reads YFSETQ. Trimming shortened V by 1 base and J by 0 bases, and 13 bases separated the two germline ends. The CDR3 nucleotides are TGCGCCAGCAGCTTGTCTTCCCAGTACATGAACACTGAAGCTTTCTTT. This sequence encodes CASSLSSQYMNTEAFF.

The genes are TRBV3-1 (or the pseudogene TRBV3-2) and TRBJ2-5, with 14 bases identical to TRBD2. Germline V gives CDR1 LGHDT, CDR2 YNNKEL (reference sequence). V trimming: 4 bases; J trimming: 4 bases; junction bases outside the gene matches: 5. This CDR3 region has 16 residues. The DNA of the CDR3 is TGTGCCAGCAGCCCATGGACTAGCGGGAGGACAGAGACCCAGTACTTC. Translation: CASSPWTSGRTETQYF.

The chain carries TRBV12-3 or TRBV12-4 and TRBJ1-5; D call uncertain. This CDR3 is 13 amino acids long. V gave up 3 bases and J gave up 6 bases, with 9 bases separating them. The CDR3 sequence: CASSFSGVQPQHF. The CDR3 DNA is TGTGCCAGCAGTTTTAGCGGGGTTCAGCCCCAGCATTTT.

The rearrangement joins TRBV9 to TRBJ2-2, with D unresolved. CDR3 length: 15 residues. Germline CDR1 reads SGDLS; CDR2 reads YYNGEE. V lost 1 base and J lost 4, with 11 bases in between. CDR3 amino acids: CASSVNVDSTGELFF. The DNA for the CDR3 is TGTGCCAGCAGCGTAAATGTAGACTCCACCGGGGAGCTGTTTTTT.

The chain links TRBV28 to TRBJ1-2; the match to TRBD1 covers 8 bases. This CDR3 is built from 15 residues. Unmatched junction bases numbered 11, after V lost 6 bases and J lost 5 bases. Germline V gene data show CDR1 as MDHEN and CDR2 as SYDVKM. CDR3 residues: CASSIWQGAGYGYTF. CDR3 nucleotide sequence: TGTGCCAGCAGCATATGGCAGGGGGCCGGATATGGCTACACCTTC.

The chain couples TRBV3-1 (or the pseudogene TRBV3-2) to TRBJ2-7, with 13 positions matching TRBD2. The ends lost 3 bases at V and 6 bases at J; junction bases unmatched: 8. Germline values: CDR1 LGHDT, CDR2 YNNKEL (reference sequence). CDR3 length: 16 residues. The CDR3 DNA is TGTGCCAGCAGCCAGAGGACTAGCGGGAGCCCTGGCGAGCAGTACTTC. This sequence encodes CASSQRTSGSPGEQYF.

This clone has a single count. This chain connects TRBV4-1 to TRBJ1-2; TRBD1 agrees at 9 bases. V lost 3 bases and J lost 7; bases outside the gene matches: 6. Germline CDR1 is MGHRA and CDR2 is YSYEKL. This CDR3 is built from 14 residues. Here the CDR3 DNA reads TGCGCCAGCAGCCAGGCCGGGACAGGGTCTGGCTACACCTTC. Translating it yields CASSQAGTGSGYTF.

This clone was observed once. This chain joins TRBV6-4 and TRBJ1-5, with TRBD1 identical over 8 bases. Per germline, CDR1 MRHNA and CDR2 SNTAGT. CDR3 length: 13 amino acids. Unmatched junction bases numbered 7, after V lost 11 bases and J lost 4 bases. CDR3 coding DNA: TGTGCCGGATTGGACAGGGATAATCAGCCCCAGCATTTT. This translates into CAGLDRDNQPQHF.

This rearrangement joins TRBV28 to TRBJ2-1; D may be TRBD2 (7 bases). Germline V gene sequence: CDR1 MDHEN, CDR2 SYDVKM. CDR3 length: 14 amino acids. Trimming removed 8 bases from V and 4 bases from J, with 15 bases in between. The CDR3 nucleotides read TGTGCCAGCTACGGAGGGGGGGGGTACAATGAGCAGTTCTTC. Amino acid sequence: CASYGGGGYNEQFF.

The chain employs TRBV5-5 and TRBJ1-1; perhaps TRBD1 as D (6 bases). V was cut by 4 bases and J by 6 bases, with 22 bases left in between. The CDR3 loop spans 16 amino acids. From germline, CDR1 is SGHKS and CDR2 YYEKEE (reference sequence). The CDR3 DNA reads TGTGCCAGCAGCCTCGGTTCTCTGGGGGCTGGGGCTGAAGCTTTCTTT. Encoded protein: CASSLGSLGAGAEAFF.

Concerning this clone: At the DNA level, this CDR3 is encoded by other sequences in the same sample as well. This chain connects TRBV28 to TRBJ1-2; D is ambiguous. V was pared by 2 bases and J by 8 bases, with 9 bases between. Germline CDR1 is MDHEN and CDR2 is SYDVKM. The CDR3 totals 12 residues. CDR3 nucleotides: TGTGCCAGCAGTTTAGCGGGGAAAGGCTACACCTTC. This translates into CASSLAGKGYTF.

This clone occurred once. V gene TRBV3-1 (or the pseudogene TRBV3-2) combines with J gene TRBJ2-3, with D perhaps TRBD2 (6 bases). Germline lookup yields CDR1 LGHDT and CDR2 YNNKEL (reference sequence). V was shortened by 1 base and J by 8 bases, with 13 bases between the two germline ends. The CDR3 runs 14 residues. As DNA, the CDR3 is TGTGCCAGCAGCCAAGTATCTAGCGAGCGTACGCAGTATTTT. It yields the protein CASSQVSSERTQYF.

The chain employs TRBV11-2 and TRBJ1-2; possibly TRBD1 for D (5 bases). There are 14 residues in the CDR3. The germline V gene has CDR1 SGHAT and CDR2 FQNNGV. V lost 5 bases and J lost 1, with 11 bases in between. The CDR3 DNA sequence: TGTGCCAGCAGCACCTCCGACAGTAACTATGGCTACACCTTC. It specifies CASSTSDSNYGYTF. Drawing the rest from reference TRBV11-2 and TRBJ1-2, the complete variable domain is EAGVAQSPRYKIIEKRQSVAFWCNPISGHATLYWYQQILGQGPKLLIQFQNNGVVDDSQLPKDRFSAERLKGVDSTLKIQPAKLEDSAVYLCASSTSDSNYGYTFGSGTRLTVV.

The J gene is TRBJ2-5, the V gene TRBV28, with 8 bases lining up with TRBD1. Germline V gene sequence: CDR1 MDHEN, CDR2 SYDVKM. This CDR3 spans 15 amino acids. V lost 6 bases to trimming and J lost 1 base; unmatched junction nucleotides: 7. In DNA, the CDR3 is TGTGCCAGCAGCACCGGACAGGGCCCCCAAGAGACCCAGTACTTC. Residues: CASSTGQGPQETQYF.

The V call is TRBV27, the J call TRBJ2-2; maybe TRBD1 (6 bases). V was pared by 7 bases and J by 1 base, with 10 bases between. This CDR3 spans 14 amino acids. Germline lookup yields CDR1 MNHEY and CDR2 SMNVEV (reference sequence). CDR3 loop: CASTWGQNTGELFF. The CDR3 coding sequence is TGTGCCAGCACCTGGGGACAGAACACCGGGGAGCTGTTTTTT.

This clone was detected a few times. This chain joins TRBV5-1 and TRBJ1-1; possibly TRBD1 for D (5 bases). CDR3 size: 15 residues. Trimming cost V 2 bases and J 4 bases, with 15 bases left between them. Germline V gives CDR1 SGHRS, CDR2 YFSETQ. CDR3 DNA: TGCGCCAGCAGCTTTGCGGGGGATTCGTTCACTGAAGCTTTCTTT. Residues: CASSFAGDSFTEAFF.

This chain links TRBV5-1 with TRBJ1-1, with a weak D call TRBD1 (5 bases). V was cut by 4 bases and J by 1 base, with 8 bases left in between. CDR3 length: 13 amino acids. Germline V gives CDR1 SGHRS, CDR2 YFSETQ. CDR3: CASSIDRNTEAFF. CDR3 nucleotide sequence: TGCGCCAGCAGCATTGACAGGAACACTGAAGCTTTCTTT.

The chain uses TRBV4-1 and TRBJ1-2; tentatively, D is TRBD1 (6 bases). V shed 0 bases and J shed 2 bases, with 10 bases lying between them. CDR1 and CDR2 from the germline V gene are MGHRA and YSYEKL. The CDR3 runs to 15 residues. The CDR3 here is CASSQEDRPNYGYTF. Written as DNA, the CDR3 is TGCGCCAGCAGCCAAGAGGACAGACCGAACTATGGCTACACCTTC.